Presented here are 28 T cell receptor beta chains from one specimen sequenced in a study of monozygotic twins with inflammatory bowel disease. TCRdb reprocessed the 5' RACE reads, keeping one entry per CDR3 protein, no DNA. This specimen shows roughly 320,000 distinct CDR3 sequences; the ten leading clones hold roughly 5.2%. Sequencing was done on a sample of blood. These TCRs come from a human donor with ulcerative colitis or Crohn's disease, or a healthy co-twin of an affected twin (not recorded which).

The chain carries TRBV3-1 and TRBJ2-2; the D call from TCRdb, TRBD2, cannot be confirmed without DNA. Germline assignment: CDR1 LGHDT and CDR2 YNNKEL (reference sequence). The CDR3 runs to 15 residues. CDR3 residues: CASSQGGGGTGELFF.

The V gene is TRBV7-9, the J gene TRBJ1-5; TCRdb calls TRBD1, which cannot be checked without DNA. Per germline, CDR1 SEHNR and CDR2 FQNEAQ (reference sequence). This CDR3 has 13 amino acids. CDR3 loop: CASSSTGVQPQHF. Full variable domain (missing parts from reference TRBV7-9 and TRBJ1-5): DTGVSQNPRHKITKRGQNVTFRCDPISEHNRLYWYRQTLGQGPEFLTYFQNEAQLEKSRLLSDRFSAERPKGSFSTLEIQRTEQGDSAMYLCASSSTGVQPQHFGDGTRLSIL.

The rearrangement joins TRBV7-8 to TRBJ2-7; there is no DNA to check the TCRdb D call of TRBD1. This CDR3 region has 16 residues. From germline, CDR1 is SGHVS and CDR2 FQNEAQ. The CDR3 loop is CASSLGQGIVHHEQYF.

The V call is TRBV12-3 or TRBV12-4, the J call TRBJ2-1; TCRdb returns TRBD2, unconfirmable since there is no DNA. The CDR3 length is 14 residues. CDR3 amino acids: CASSLAPLGPEQFF.

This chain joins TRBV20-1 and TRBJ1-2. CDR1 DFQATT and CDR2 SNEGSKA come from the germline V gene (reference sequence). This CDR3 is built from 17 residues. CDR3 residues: CSARDLPRNLALYGYTF.

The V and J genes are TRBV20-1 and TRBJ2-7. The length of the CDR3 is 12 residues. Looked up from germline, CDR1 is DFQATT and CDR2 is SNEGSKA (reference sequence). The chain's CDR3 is CSGLGNSYEQYF.

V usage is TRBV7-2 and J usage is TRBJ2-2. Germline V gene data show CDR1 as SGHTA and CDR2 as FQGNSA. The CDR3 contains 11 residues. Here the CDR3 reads CASSLFGELFF.

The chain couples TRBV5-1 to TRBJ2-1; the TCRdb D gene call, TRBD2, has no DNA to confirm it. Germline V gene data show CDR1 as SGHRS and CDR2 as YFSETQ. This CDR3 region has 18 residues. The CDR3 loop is CASSLSGGVGLTDNEQFF.

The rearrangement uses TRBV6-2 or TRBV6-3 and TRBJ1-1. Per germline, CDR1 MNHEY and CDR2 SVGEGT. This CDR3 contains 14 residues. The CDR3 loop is CASSDGPMNTEAFF.

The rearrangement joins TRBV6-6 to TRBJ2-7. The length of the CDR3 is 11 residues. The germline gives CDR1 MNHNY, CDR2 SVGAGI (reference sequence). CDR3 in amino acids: CAQRESYEQYF.

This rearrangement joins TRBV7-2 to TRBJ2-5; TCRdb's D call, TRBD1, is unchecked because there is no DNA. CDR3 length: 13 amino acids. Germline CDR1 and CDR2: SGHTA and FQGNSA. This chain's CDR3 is CASSNSGGETQYF.

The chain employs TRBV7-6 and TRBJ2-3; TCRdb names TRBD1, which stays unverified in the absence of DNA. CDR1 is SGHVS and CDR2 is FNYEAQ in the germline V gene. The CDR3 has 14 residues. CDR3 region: CASSRVGGTDTQYF.

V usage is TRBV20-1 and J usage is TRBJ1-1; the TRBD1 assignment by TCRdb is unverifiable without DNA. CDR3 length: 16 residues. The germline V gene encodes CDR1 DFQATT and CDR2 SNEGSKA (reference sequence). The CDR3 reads CSASVPGQVLTFGAFF.

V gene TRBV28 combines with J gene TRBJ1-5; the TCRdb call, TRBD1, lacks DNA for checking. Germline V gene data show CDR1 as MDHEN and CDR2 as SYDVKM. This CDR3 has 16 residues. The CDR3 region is CASSSRTGQINQPQHF.

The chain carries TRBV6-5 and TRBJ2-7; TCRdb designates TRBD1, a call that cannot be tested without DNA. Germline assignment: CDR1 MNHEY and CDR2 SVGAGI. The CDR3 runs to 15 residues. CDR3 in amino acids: CASSYSPGGSKEQYF.

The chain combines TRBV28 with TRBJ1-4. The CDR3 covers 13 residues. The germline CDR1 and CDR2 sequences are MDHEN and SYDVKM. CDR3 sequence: CASSPRLDGKLFF.

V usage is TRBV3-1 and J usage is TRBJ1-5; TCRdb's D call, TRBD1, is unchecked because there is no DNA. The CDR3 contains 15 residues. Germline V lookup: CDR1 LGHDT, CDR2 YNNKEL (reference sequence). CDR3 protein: CASSQEQGFNQPQHF.

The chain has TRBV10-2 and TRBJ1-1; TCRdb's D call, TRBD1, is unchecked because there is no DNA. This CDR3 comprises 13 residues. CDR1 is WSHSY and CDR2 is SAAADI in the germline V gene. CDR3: CASITGDLTEAFF.

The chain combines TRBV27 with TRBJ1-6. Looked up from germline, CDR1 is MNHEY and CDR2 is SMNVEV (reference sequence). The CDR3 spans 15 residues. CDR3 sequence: CASSLSVIYNSPLHF.

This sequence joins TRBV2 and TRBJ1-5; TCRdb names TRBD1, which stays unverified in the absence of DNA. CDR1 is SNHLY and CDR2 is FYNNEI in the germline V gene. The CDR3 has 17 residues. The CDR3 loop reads CASSGQGVVQRNQPQHF. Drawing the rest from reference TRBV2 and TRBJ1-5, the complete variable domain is EPEVTQTPSHQVTQMGQEVILRCVPISNHLYFYWYRQILGQKVEFLVSFYNNEISEKSEIFDDQFSVERPDGSNFTLKIRSTKLEDSAMYFCASSGQGVVQRNQPQHFGDGTRLSIL.

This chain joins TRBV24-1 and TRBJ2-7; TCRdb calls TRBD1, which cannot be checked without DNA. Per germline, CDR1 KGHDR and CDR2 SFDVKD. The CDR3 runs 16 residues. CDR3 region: CATSDNTGNSLDEQYF.

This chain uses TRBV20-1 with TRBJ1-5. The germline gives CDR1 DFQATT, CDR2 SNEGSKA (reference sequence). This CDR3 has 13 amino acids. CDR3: CSARWAENQPQHF.

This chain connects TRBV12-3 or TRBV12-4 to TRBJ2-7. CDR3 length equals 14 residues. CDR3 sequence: CASSLSGSAYEQYF.

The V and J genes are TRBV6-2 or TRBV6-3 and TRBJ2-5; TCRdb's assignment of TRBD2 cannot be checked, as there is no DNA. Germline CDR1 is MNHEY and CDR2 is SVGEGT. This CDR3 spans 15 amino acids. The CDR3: CASRDYSGRQETQYF.

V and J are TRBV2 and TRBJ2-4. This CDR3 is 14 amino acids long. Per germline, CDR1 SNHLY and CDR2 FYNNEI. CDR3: CASSGGNPENIQYF.

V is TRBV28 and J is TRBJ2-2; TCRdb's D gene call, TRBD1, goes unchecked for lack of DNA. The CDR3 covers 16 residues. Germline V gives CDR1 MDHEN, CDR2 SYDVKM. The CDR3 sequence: CASSLPQGAFTGELFF.

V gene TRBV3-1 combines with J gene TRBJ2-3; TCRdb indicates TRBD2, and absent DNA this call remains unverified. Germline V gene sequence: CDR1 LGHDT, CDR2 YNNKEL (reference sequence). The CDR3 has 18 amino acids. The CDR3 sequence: CASSQELSGLAGSDSQYF.

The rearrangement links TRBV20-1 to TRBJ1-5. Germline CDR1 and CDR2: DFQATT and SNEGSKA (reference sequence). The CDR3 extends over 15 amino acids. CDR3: CSASKGSGLDQPQHF.